Listed here are 4 T cell receptor beta chains from one sample, sequenced in a study of beta chain features in type 1 diabetes. Every isolated RNA sample was fully reverse transcribed, so sequencing captured expressed TCRB transcripts. The table came from immunoSEQ multiplex PCR; TCRdb's copy has only in-frame clones and leaves some out. The table shows some 410,000 clones, with roughly 10% occurring only once. Material: naive CD4+ T cells from blood. Receptor source: a woman aged 18-30 years in good health.

This clone has only a few counts. Other DNA sequences in the same sample also yield this CDR3. This chain links TRBV7-2 with TRBJ1-2; D ambiguous. The CDR3 has 12 amino acids. In germline, CDR1 is SGHTA, CDR2 FQGNSA. Trimming took 2 bases from V and 4 from J, leaving 5 bases between them. CDR3 in amino acids: CASSLRSYGYTF. The CDR3 DNA sequence: TGTGCCAGCAGCTTAAGGAGCTATGGCTACACCTTC.

This clone has just a few counts. The chain employs TRBV7-2 and TRBJ2-7; no clear D. The germline gives CDR1 SGHTA, CDR2 FQGNSA. The ends were cut back, 5 bases at V and 3 bases at J, with 11 bases in the middle. There are 13 residues in the CDR3. The CDR3 protein is CASSEDRYYEQYV. The CDR3 DNA reads TGTGCCAGCAGCGAAGACCGATACTACGAGCAGTACGTC.

At least ten counts were recorded for this clone. The chain combines TRBV7-2 with TRBJ1-1; no clear D gene. Germline CDR1 SGHTA, CDR2 FQGNSA. V shed 8 bases and J shed 5 bases, with 21 bases lying between them. CDR3 length equals 15 residues. The DNA for the CDR3 is TGTGCCAGCCGGACCGAGAATCTCCCGAGTACTGAAGCTTTCTTT. Translating it yields CASRTENLPSTEAFF.

V and J are TRBV7-2 and TRBJ2-1; D is unresolved. The V gene's germline CDR1 is SGHTA and CDR2 FQGNSA. The CDR3 has 11 amino acids. Trimming cost V 3 bases and J 8 bases, with 5 bases left between them. The CDR3 nucleotides read TGTGCCAGCAGCTTCTATTATGAGCAGTTCTTC. Amino acid sequence: CASSFYYEQFF.